The T cell receptor (beta chain) described here comes from a study of beta chain features in type 1 diabetes. Study overall: Researchers looked at fewer than 110 million sorted cells across all samples.

Notes on this clone: Its antigen is still unknown.

The CDR3 covers 15 residues. Trimming shortened V by 3 bases and J by 0 bases, and 10 bases separated the two germline ends. Germline CDR1 SGHTA, CDR2 FQGNSA. Study conclusions and caveats: Cells that show high TCR expression could be over-represented by cDNA sequencing. Across all four CD4+ subsets, people with type 1 diabetes showed modestly shorter TCRB CDR3s.

Each of the CD4+ naive, central memory, regulatory and stem cell-like memory populations was sorted via CD45RO/CCR7/CD25/CD127/CD95/CD27. Sequenced material consisted of expressed TCRB transcripts (all of the isolated RNA was reverse transcribed). Sequencing used immunoSEQ multiplex PCR; TCRdb keeps in-frame clones, though not all of them. The repertoire holds around 200,000 clones, with more than 10% as singletons. The origin of this receptor is a woman aged 18-29 years in good health. The chain uses TRBV7-2 and TRBJ2-3; D perhaps matches TRBD1 (5 bases). Input material: central memory CD4+ T cells from blood. CDR3 in amino acids: CASSFRGSSTDTQYF. Here the CDR3 DNA reads TGTGCCAGCAGCTTTAGGGGCAGTAGCACAGATACGCAGTATTTT.